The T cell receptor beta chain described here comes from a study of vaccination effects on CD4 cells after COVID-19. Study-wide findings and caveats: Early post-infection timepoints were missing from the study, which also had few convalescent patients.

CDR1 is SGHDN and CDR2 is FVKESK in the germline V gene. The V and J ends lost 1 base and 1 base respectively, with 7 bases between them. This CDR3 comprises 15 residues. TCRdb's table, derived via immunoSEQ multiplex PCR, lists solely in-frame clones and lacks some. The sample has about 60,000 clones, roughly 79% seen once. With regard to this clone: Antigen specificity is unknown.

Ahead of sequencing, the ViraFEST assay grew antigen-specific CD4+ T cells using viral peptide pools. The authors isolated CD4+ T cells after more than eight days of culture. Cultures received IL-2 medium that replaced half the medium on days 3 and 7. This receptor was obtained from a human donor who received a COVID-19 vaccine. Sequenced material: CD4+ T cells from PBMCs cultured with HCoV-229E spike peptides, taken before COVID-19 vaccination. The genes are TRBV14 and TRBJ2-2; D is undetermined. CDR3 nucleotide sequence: TGTGCCAGCAGCCAAGGCGACGTGAACACCGGGGAGCTGTTTTTT. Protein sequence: CASSQGDVNTGELFF.